The clone carrying this T cell receptor beta chain was counted ten times or more. Each patient went into thyroid surgery without having received any treatment. Trimming removed 4 bases from V and 5 bases from J; junction bases left unmatched: 4. The CDR3 loop spans 14 amino acids. The germline V gene has CDR1 SGHRS and CDR2 YFSETQ. The data stem from a study of metastatic and nonmetastatic thyroid tumors. TCRdb reassembled clones from the PCR reads with MiXCR. This sample carries approximately 32,000 clones, roughly 18% of them seen once, and the ten largest clones take 8% to 11%. This sequence joins TRBV5-1 and TRBJ1-4; 8 bases match TRBD1. What was sequenced was blood. This clonotype was sampled from a female donor with papillary thyroid cancer or a benign thyroid nodule (not recorded which). Some clones in this sample may be carry-over from other donors' samples. In DNA form, the CDR3 reads TGCGCCAGCAGCGGGGGGGACAGGAATGAAAAACTGTTTTTT. Translation gives CASSGGDRNEKLFF.